This is a list of T cell receptor beta chains from one sample in a study of cytomegalovirus exposure and HLA in healthy donors. Repertoires were generated with immunoSEQ multiplex PCR, while TCRdb's copy carries only in-frame clones and drops some. The repertoire holds around 200,000 clones, with 75% to 90% as singletons. Sequenced: PBMCs. The receptors were sampled from a woman aged 40 to 49 in good health and CMV-seronegative. The CDR3 runs from the conserved cysteine through the conserved F or W. Fields, in order: V gene, D gene, J gene, CDR3 protein. D genes are given only for firm matches.

TRBV7-8	.	TRBJ2-5	CASRTRFQETQYF
TRBV5-1	TRBD1	TRBJ2-1	CASSYQDRGFDEQFF
TRBV5-6	TRBD2	TRBJ2-1	CASSLSGIQFF
TRBV5-1	.	TRBJ2-7	CASSFLGYEQYF
TRBV28	TRBD1	TRBJ1-1	CASGIWTGNGNTEAFF
TRBV28	TRBD2	TRBJ2-3	CASSTAGAKANTDTQYF
TRBV10-3	TRBD1	TRBJ2-2	CAISPGTGHVGELFF
TRBV5-1	TRBD1	TRBJ1-2	CASSPAPTGGSYSYTF
TRBV7-2	.	TRBJ2-1	CASSPTRDSYNEQFF
TRBV4-1	TRBD1	TRBJ1-5	CASSQGVTGVSNQPQHF
TRBV19	.	TRBJ2-7	CASSFPGTPSYEQYF
TRBV5-1	.	TRBJ1-2	CASSLQADRRLNYGYTF
TRBV5-4	.	TRBJ2-2	CASSLFLAAGELFF
TRBV7-3	.	TRBJ2-2	CASTRPNTGELFF
TRBV27	.	TRBJ2-7	CASSLLQFRDTADEQYF
TRBV27	.	TRBJ2-5	CASSLMRDQETQYF
TRBV2	.	TRBJ2-7	CASKSGYSYEQYF
TRBV27	TRBD2	TRBJ2-5	CASSPGLGSMETQYF
TRBV28	.	TRBJ2-4	CASSFPQGGVKNIQYF
TRBV11-2	TRBD2	TRBJ2-1	CASSLSSWGASGAGDEQFF
TRBV4-1	TRBD1	TRBJ2-3	CASSRSTGAADTQYF
TRBV20-1	.	TRBJ2-3	CSARGANTQYF
TRBV7-2	TRBD2	TRBJ2-1	CASSLSSGTSGTNEQFF
TRBV11-3	TRBD1	TRBJ1-1	CASSPGGTGAFF
TRBV4-1	TRBD1	TRBJ1-1	CASSQVSPGQVNTEAFF
TRBV10-1	.	TRBJ2-3	CASRRALTDTQYF
TRBV30	.	TRBJ2-1	CAWNRGNPYNEQFF
TRBV4-1	TRBD1	TRBJ2-7	CASSPSDRGRGEQYF
TRBV9	TRBD2	TRBJ2-5	CASSRAGLAEMGPNQETQYF
TRBV5-6	TRBD1	TRBJ1-2	CASSYYDRARGYTF
TRBV19	.	TRBJ1-4	CASSISRGPNEKLFF
TRBV30	TRBD2	TRBJ2-1	CAWSVGSGLTQFF
TRBV28	.	TRBJ2-1	CASRRSSYNEQFF
TRBV2	.	TRBJ2-7	CASSGAYEQYF
TRBV2	.	TRBJ1-5	CASSVAGAGQPQHF
TRBV7-9	.	TRBJ1-1	CASSLAWGDEAFF
TRBV5-1	.	TRBJ2-1	CASSVDWSSYNEQFF
TRBV27	.	TRBJ2-2	CASSFRRATGELFF
TRBV19	TRBD2	TRBJ2-7	CASSIRTSAYEQYF
TRBV5-1	TRBD1	TRBJ2-1	CASSWRTGTYNEQFF
TRBV10-2	.	TRBJ2-3	CASMEGATDTQYF
TRBV2	.	TRBJ1-5	CASKEGGFSNQPQHF
TRBV18	.	TRBJ1-1	CASSPQGHLYTEAFF
TRBV7-9	TRBD1	TRBJ2-1	CASSPQGAPYNEQFF
TRBV7-3	TRBD2	TRBJ2-3	CASSLSGSLLQDTQYF
TRBV5-1	TRBD2	TRBJ2-7	CASSRAGETYEQYF
TRBV9	TRBD2	TRBJ2-1	CASSGGLASGFGEQFF
TRBV7-9	.	TRBJ1-2	CASSFDGQTKSNYGYTF
TRBV7-6	TRBD1	TRBJ1-4	CASSLDRIYEKLFF
TRBV2	.	TRBJ2-1	CASAGFNEQFF
TRBV19	.	TRBJ1-5	CASSWGVNQPQHF
TRBV2	.	TRBJ2-5	CASNFGGGMYF
TRBV7-8	TRBD2	TRBJ2-5	CASSPGTKITGETQYF
TRBV27	.	TRBJ2-3	CASSLLRGSTDTQYF
TRBV4-2	TRBD2	TRBJ2-1	CASSQDITGGDEQFF